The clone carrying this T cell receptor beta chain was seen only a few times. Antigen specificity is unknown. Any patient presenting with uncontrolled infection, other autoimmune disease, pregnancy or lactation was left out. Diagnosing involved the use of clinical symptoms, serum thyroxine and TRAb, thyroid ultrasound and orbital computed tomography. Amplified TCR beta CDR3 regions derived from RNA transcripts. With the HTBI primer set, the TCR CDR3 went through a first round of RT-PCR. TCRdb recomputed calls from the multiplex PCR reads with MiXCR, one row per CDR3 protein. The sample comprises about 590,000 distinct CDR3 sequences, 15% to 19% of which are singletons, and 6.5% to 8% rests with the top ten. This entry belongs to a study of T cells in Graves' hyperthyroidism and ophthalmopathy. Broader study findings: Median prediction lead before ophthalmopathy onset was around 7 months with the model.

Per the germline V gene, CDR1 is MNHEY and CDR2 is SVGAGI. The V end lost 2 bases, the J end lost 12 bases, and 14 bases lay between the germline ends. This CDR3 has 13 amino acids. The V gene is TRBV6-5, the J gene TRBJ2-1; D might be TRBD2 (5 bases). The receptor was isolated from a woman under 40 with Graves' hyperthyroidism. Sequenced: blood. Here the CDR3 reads CASSYPTTTSQFF. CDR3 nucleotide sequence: TGTGCCAGCAGTTACCCGACTACCACGTCGCAGTTCTTC.